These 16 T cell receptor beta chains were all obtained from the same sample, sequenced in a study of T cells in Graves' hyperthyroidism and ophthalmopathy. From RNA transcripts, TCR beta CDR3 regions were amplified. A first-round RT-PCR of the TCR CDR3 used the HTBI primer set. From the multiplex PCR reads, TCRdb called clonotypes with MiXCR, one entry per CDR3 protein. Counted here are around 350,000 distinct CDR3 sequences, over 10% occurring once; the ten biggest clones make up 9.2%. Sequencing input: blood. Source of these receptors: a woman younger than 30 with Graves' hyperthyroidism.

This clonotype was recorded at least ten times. CDR3 residues: CASSLSRQSNQPQHF. The CDR3 bases are TGTGCCAGCAGTTTATCGAGGCAGAGCAATCAGCCCCAGCATTTT. The V and J genes are TRBV27 and TRBJ1-5; D unclear. Germline values: CDR1 MNHEY, CDR2 SMNVEV (reference sequence). V dropped 0 bases and J dropped 1 base, with 7 bases sitting between them. The CDR3 spans 15 residues.

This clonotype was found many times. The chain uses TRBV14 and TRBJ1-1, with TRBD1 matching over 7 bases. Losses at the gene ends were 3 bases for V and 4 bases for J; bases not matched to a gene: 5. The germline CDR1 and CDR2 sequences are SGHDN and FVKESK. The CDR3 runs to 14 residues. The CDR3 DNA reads TGTGCCAGCAGCCATTACAGGGGTATCACTGAAGCTTTCTTT. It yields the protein CASSHYRGITEAFF.

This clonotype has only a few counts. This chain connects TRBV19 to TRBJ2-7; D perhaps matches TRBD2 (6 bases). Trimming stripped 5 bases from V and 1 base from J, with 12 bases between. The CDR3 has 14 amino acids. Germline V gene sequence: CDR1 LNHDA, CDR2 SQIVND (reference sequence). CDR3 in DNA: TGTGCCAGTAGTTGGGGGGACGGATCCTACGAGCAGTACTTC. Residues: CASSWGDGSYEQYF.

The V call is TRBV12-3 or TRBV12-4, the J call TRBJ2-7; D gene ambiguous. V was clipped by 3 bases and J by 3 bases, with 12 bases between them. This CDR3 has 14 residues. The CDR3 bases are TGTGCCAGCAGTTTGGGTAGAATCAGCTACGAGCAGTACTTC. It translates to CASSLGRISYEQYF.

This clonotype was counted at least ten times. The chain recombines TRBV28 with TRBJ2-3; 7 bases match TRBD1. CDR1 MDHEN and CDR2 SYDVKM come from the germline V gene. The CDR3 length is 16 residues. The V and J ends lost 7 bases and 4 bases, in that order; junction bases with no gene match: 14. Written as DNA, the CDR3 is TGTGCCAGCACCCGGACGGGACAGTGGGGCCCAGATACGCAGTATTTT. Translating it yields CASTRTGQWGPDTQYF.

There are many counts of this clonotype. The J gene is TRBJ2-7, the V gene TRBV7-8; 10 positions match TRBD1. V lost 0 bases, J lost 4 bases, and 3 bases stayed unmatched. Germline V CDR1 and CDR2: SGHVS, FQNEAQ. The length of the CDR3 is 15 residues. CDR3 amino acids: CASSLAGTGVYEQYF. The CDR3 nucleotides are TGTGCCAGCAGCTTAGCAGGGACAGGGGTTTACGAGCAGTACTTC.

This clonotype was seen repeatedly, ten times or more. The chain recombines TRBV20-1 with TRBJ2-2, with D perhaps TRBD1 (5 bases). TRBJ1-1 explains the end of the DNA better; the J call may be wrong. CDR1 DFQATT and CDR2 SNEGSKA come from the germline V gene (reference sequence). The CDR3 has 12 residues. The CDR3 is CSADVGPRGAFF. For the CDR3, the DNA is TGCAGTGCTGACGTGGGGCCCCGGGGAGCTTTCTTT.

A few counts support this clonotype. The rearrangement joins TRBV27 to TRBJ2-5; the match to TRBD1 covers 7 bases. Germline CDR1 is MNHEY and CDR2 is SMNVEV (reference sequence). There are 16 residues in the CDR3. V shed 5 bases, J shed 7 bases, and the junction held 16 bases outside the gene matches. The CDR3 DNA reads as TGTGCCAGCAGTCTACAGGGACAGATGGGGGTCGGGACCCAGTACTTC. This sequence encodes CASSLQGQMGVGTQYF.

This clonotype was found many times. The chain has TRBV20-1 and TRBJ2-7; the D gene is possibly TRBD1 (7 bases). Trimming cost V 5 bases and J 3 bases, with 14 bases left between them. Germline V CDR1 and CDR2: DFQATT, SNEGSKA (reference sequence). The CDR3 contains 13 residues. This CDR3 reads CSAPRQGGYEQYF. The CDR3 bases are TGCAGTGCTCCCCGACAGGGAGGCTACGAGCAGTACTTC.

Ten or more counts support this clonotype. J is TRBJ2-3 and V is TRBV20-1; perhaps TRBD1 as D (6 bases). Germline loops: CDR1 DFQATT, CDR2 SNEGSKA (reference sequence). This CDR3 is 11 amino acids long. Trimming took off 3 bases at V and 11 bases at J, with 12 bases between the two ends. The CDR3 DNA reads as TGCAGTGCTAGTAGGGGGTGGATGCAGTATTTT. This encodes CSASRGWMQYF.

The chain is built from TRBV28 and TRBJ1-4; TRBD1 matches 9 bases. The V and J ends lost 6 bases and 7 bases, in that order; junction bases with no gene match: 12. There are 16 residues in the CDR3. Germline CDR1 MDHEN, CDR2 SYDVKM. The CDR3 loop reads CASSLPTGGESEKLFF. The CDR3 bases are TGTGCCAGCAGCCTTCCAACAGGGGGCGAAAGTGAAAAACTGTTTTTT.

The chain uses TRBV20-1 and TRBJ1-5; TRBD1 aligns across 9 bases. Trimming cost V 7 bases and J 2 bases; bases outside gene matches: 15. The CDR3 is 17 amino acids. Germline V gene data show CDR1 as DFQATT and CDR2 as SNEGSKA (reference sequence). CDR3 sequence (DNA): TGCAGTGGCCGGGGACAGGGTCGCGTCTGGGGCAATCAGCCCCAGCATTTT. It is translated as CSGRGQGRVWGNQPQHF.

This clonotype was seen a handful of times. Here the CDR3 reads CASRTGQGGDEQFF. CDR3 bases: TGCGCCAGCAGGACGGGACAGGGGGGCGATGAGCAGTTCTTC. The chain is built from TRBV5-1 and TRBJ2-1; 11 nucleotides agree with TRBD1. With V trimmed by 5 bases and J by 8 bases, 6 bases remained unmatched. Per germline, CDR1 SGHRS and CDR2 YFSETQ. The CDR3 is 14 amino acids.

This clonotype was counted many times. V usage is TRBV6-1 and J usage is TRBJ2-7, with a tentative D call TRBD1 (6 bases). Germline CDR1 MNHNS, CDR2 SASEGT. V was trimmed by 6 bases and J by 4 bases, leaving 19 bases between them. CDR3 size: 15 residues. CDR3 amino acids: CASRPTTGSSYEQYF. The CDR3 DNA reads TGTGCCAGCAGACCTACAACAGGGAGTTCGTACGAGCAGTACTTC.

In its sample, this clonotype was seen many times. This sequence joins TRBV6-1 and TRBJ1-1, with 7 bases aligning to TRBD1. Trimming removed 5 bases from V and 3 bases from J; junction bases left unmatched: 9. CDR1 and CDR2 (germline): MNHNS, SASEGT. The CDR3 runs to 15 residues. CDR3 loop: CASSNEGGAYTEAFF. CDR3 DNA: TGTGCCAGCAGTAATGAAGGGGGCGCGTACACTGAAGCTTTCTTT.

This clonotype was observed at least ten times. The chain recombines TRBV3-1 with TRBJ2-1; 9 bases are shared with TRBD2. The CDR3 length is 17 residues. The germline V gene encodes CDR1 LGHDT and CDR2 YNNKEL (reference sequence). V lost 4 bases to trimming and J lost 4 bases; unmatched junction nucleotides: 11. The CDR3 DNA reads TGTGCCAGCAGCCTTGAGCCCCTAGCGGGGACTTACAATGAGCAGTTCTTC. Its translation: CASSLEPLAGTYNEQFF.